The clone carrying this T cell receptor beta chain has a single count. Antigen unknown. Germline CDR1 and CDR2: LNHNV and YYDKDF (reference sequence). The V gene end was trimmed by 2 bases and the J gene end by 5 bases; junction bases not matched to a gene: 6. The CDR3 length is 15 residues. This entry belongs to a study of T cells in localized non-small cell lung cancer. Regarding the study as a whole: T cell clonality was highest in uninvolved adjacent lung, above tumor. Owing to sequencing of a solitary tumor region, heterogeneity cannot be discounted. Researchers found a median approximately 57 of the top 100 tumor clones in adjacent lung. Patients showing higher blood T cell density tended to see longer overall survival.

The table came from immunoSEQ multiplex PCR; TCRdb's copy has only in-frame clones and leaves some out. This table holds around 83,000 clones, approximately 88% found once. The chain combines TRBV15 with TRBJ1-2, with TRBD1 matching 9 bases. The input for sequencing was peripheral blood, taken before any cancer treatment. The clonotype was recovered from a man aged 40 to 70 with stage I squamous cell lung carcinoma. Here the CDR3 DNA reads TGTGCCACCAGCAGACATACAGGGGGCGAGTATGGCTACACCTTC. It yields the protein CATSRHTGGEYGYTF.